The 23 T cell receptor beta chains below all came from one sample that was sequenced in a study of blood T cell repertoires in COVID-19. The repertoire was sequenced with immunoSEQ multiplex PCR; TCRdb's copy has only in-frame clones and lacks some. The data hold approximately 130,000 clones, with approximately 82% observed a single time. The sequenced sample was peripheral blood. The origin of the receptors is an elderly man with active or convalescent COVID-19.

The sample holds one count of this clone. The chain joins TRBV7-2 to TRBJ2-2; maybe TRBD2 (6 bases). Germline assignment: CDR1 SGHTA and CDR2 FQGNSA. CDR3 length: 15 amino acids. V gave up 3 bases and J gave up 1 base, with 9 bases separating them. This CDR3 reads CASSLRRGNTGELFF. Written as DNA, the CDR3 is TGTGCCAGCAGCTTGAGGAGGGGGAACACCGGGGAGCTGTTTTTT.

This clone has more than one count but fewer than ten. The chain joins TRBV27 to TRBJ2-2; possible D gene TRBD1, 6 bases. The V gene lost 6 bases and the J gene lost 5 bases, with 10 bases spanning the gap. The germline V gene encodes CDR1 MNHEY and CDR2 SMNVEV (reference sequence). CDR3 length: 13 amino acids. CDR3 in amino acids: CASRARGTGELFF. The CDR3 nucleotides read TGTGCCAGCAGGGCCAGGGGTACCGGGGAGCTGTTTTTT.

The chain joins TRBV12-5 to TRBJ1-5; the D is unclear. Trimming shortened V by 6 bases and J by 0 bases, and 6 bases separated the two germline ends. Looked up from germline, CDR1 is LGHNT and CDR2 is FRNRAP. CDR3 length equals 13 residues. CDR3 nucleotide sequence: TGTGCTAGTGGGTCAAATAGCAATCAGCCCCAGCATTTT. Residues: CASGSNSNQPQHF.

The V call is TRBV28, the J call TRBJ2-3, with 11 bases aligning to TRBD2. The CDR3 is made up of 17 amino acids. The V gene end was trimmed by 3 bases and the J gene end by 4 bases; junction bases not matched to a gene: 9. Per germline, CDR1 MDHEN and CDR2 SYDVKM. Here the CDR3 reads CASSLPLAGGRPDTQYF. The CDR3 DNA follows: TGTGCCAGCAGTTTGCCCCTAGCGGGGGGCCGTCCAGATACGCAGTATTTT.

The chain joins TRBV6-2 or TRBV6-3 to TRBJ2-3; the match to TRBD2 covers 10 bases. The CDR3 covers 16 residues. The germline CDR1 and CDR2 sequences are MNHEY and SVGEGT. The V gene end was trimmed by 5 bases and the J gene end by 5 bases; junction bases not matched to a gene: 10. CDR3 loop: CASSPLGAGGQDTQYF. CDR3 sequence (DNA): TGTGCCAGCAGTCCCCTCGGAGCGGGAGGGCAAGATACGCAGTATTTT.

V and J are TRBV7-2 and TRBJ2-1; 9 bases are shared with TRBD2. The CDR3 spans 13 residues. Trimming at V came to 1 base and at J to 10 bases, leaving 2 bases not matched to a gene. CDR1 is SGHTA and CDR2 is FQGNSA in the germline V gene. CDR3 sequence (DNA): TGTGCCAGCAGCTTAGTAGCGGGGGCCGAGCAGTTCTTC. Protein product: CASSLVAGAEQFF.

The chain employs TRBV28 and TRBJ1-2; TRBD1 agrees at 7 bases. CDR1 MDHEN and CDR2 SYDVKM come from the germline V gene. The V and J ends lost 6 bases and 2 bases, in that order; junction bases with no gene match: 9. This CDR3 region has 15 residues. The CDR3 loop is CASRDAGTANYGYTF. In DNA form, the CDR3 reads TGTGCCAGCAGAGACGCCGGGACAGCGAACTATGGCTACACCTTC.

The chain is built from TRBV2 and TRBJ2-2, with 8 bases identical to TRBD1. CDR1 and CDR2 (germline): SNHLY, FYNNEI. The ends lost 4 bases at V and 1 base at J; junction bases unmatched: 2. There are 15 residues in the CDR3. In DNA, the CDR3 is TGTGCCAGCAGTGGAGGACAGGGGAACACCGGGGAGCTGTTTTTT. This gives the protein CASSGGQGNTGELFF.

The count of this clone is one. The chain recombines TRBV19 with TRBJ1-2, with a weak D call TRBD1 (5 bases). Trimming stripped 0 bases from V and 2 bases from J, with 13 bases between. The CDR3 length is 16 residues. The germline V gene encodes CDR1 LNHDA and CDR2 SQIVND (reference sequence). The CDR3 region has the DNA TGTGCCAGTAGTATAGATGCTTTCGGACAAAACTATGGCTACACCTTC. This sequence encodes CASSIDAFGQNYGYTF.

The J gene is TRBJ1-6, the V gene TRBV6-6; TRBD1 aligns across 8 bases. Germline-derived CDR1 and CDR2 are MNHNY and SVGAGI (reference sequence). Trimming cost V 2 bases and J 8 bases; bases outside gene matches: 8. There are 16 residues in the CDR3. This chain's CDR3 is CASSYTQGASHSPLHF. CDR3 DNA: TGTGCCAGCAGTTACACCCAGGGGGCGAGTCATTCACCCCTCCACTTT.

V gene TRBV19 combines with J gene TRBJ1-1; D unresolved. V lost 3 bases, J lost 0 bases, and 11 bases lay in between. CDR3 length equals 15 residues. Germline V CDR1 and CDR2: LNHDA, SQIVND (reference sequence). Written as DNA, the CDR3 is TGTGCCAGTAGTATGGGTGAGGGAATGAACACTGAAGCTTTCTTT. It translates to CASSMGEGMNTEAFF.

The V gene is TRBV27, the J gene TRBJ2-5; TRBD2 agrees at 8 bases. V shed 0 bases and J 5 bases; nucleotides not matched to a gene: 5. Germline V CDR1 and CDR2: MNHEY, SMNVEV (reference sequence). CDR3 length: 15 residues. Here the CDR3 DNA reads TGTGCCAGCAGTTTATCACGACTAGCGCAGGAGACCCAGTACTTC. Its translation: CASSLSRLAQETQYF.

The chain joins TRBV11-1 to TRBJ2-1; 8 bases fit TRBD1. V lost 1 base to trimming and J lost 8 bases; unmatched junction nucleotides: 7. This CDR3 is built from 15 residues. The V gene's germline CDR1 is SGHAT and CDR2 FQDESV (reference sequence). CDR3 nucleotides: TGTGCCAGCAGCTTAGGACAGGGGCATTTGGATGAGCAGTTCTTC. Translation: CASSLGQGHLDEQFF.

The chain couples TRBV18 to TRBJ2-5, with 13 positions matching TRBD2. There are 17 residues in the CDR3. Germline V gene data show CDR1 as KGHSH and CDR2 as LQKENI. J lost 1 base, V lost 6 bases, and 8 bases had no gene match. The CDR3 here is CASSRSTSGGTQETQYF. In DNA form, the CDR3 reads TGTGCCAGCTCCCGCTCGACTAGCGGGGGGACCCAAGAGACCCAGTACTTC.

The rearrangement joins TRBV5-8 to TRBJ1-5; 11 nucleotides match TRBD1. After removal of 4 bases from V and 6 bases from J, the junction contained 3 bases not matched to a gene. This CDR3 region has 14 residues. CDR1 SGHTS and CDR2 YDEGEE come from the germline V gene. The CDR3 loop is CASSAGQGGQPQHF. CDR3 bases: TGTGCCAGCAGCGCGGGACAGGGGGGTCAGCCCCAGCATTTT.

This clone was seen repeatedly, ten times or more. The rearrangement uses TRBV10-3 and TRBJ1-3; no clear D. Germline lookup yields CDR1 ENHRY and CDR2 SYGVKD. Trimming stripped 3 bases from V and 0 bases from J, with 6 bases between. The CDR3 consists of 14 residues. CDR3 amino acids: CAISDASSGNTIYF. The CDR3 bases are TGTGCCATCAGTGACGCGAGCTCTGGAAACACCATATATTTT.

This clone was counted a single time. The J gene is TRBJ1-4, the V gene TRBV5-1; 8 nucleotides line up with TRBD1. This CDR3 spans 15 amino acids. Germline V lookup: CDR1 SGHRS, CDR2 YFSETQ. J was trimmed by 4 bases and V by 4 bases; bases with no gene match: 6. The CDR3 DNA reads TGCGCCAGCAGCGAGGACAGGGAGATTAATGAAAAACTGTTTTTT. It yields the protein CASSEDREINEKLFF.

The chain is built from TRBV5-1 and TRBJ2-2; a weak D match, TRBD2 (6 bases). The CDR3 is 16 amino acids. The V gene's germline CDR1 is SGHRS and CDR2 YFSETQ. V gave up 6 bases and J gave up 1 base, with 16 bases separating them. CDR3 nucleotide sequence: TGCGCCAGCACCCGAGGAGGGATTGAGAACACCGGGGAGCTGTTTTTT. It yields the protein CASTRGGIENTGELFF.

The CDR3 protein is CASRSSGRGPRDEQYF. As DNA, the CDR3 is TGTGCCAGCCGCAGCAGCGGGAGGGGCCCGCGGGACGAGCAGTACTTC. The chain uses TRBV27 and TRBJ2-7; TRBD2 matches 10 bases. CDR3 length: 16 residues. Germline V gives CDR1 MNHEY, CDR2 SMNVEV (reference sequence). Trimming took 8 bases from V and 5 from J; bases not matched to a gene: 15.

The chain carries TRBV19 and TRBJ1-4, with 7 bases aligning to TRBD1. The V segment lost 5 bases and the J segment 2 bases; nucleotides outside the gene matches: 5. Germline CDR1 reads LNHDA; CDR2 reads SQIVND (reference sequence). The CDR3 is 15 amino acids. The CDR3 here is CASSVNRGTNEKLFF. The CDR3 region has the DNA TGTGCCAGTAGTGTCAACAGGGGCACTAATGAAAAACTGTTTTTT.

The chain links TRBV7-3 to TRBJ2-3; 13 nucleotides line up with TRBD2. Trimming removed 5 bases from V and 2 bases from J; junction bases left unmatched: 4. The CDR3 runs to 16 residues. Germline values: CDR1 SGHTA, CDR2 FQGTGA. Here the CDR3 DNA reads TGTGCCAGCAGCACCGGACTAGCGGGGGCCACAGATACGCAGTATTTT. The encoded protein is CASSTGLAGATDTQYF.

The chain has TRBV5-5 and TRBJ2-3; D is unresolved. CDR3 length equals 14 residues. Looked up from germline, CDR1 is SGHKS and CDR2 is YYEKEE (reference sequence). Trimming took off 0 bases at V and 1 base at J, with 6 bases between the two ends. The CDR3 protein is CASSLGPGTDTQYF. In DNA form, the CDR3 reads TGTGCCAGCAGCTTGGGGCCTGGCACAGATACGCAGTATTTT. The entire variable domain, with the rest obtained from reference TRBV5-5 and TRBJ2-3, is as follows: DAGVTQSPTHLIKTRGQQVTLRCSPISGHKSVSWYQQVLGQGPQFIFQYYEKEERGRGNFPDRFSARQFPNYSSELNVNALLLGDSALYLCASSLGPGTDTQYFGPGTRLTVL.

This sequence joins TRBV27 and TRBJ1-2, with D possibly TRBD1 on 5 matching bases. Per germline, CDR1 MNHEY and CDR2 SMNVEV (reference sequence). The CDR3 has 15 amino acids. The V gene lost 5 bases and the J gene lost 3 bases, with 16 bases spanning the gap. The CDR3, as DNA: TGTGCCAGCAGTCCCCTCGGGGGAGCGGACTATGGCTACACCTTC. Its protein product is CASSPLGGADYGYTF.